The table lists the clone carrying this TCR beta chain with a few counts. Its antigen is currently unknown. The entry originates in a study of beta chain features in type 1 diabetes. Study at large: Regarding age, gender and cell yields, patients proved similar to healthy donors. Summed over all samples, the examined sorted cells came to 85 million to 140 million. Study-wide results and caveats: Within patients, naive, central memory and Treg TCRB repertoires seemed more similar than within healthy donors.

TCRB transcripts that were expressed got sequenced, as all of the isolated RNA had been reverse transcribed. The table came from immunoSEQ multiplex PCR; TCRdb's copy has only in-frame clones and leaves some out. The sample holds about 180,000 clones, 10% to 15% seen once. V lost 0 bases and J 1 base, leaving 9 bases between the germline ends. From germline, CDR1 is MNHNY and CDR2 SVGAGI (reference sequence). The CDR3 covers 16 residues. The sequence derives from a woman younger than 30 in good health. The chain links TRBV6-6 to TRBJ2-2, with D perhaps matching TRBD1 (6 bases). Sequenced input: central memory CD4+ T cells from blood. The CDR3 here is CASSYSSRGNTGELFF. CDR3 sequence (DNA): TGTGCCAGCAGTTACTCATCCAGGGGGAACACCGGGGAGCTGTTTTTT.